The 29 T cell receptor beta chains below were found in one sample sequenced in a study of cytomegalovirus exposure and HLA in healthy donors. Primers: 60 Vbeta forward and 13 Jbeta reverse. Profiled with immunoSEQ multiplex PCR; TCRdb holds only in-frame clones, not every one. This table holds 140,000 to 150,000 clones, more than 75% found once. The sample comprised PBMCs. These TCRs come from a female donor in good health and CMV-seronegative.

Regarding this clone: One end of the junction does not line up with germline, which may come from a read error. This chain connects TRBV5-1 to TRBJ1-2; 11 positions agree with TRBD1. CDR3 length: 15 amino acids. Per the germline V gene, CDR1 is SGHRS and CDR2 is YFSETQ. DNA of the CDR3: TGCGCCAGCAGCGCTGGACAGGGGGCAGTCTATGGCTACCCCTTC. This codes for CASSAGQGAVYGYPF.

This clone came up once. The CDR3 loop reads CASSFGGGGRATEAFF. DNA for the CDR3: TGTGCCAGCAGCTTCGGTGGCGGGGGGCGGGCCACTGAAGCTTTCTTT. The gene calls are TRBV5-4 and TRBJ1-1; a weak D match, TRBD1 (6 bases). Germline CDR1 reads SGHNT; CDR2 reads YYREEE (reference sequence). The germline V and J ends were trimmed by 2 bases and 4 bases, with 18 bases remaining between them. The CDR3 covers 16 residues.

This rearrangement joins TRBV15 to TRBJ2-2, with 10 bases that match TRBD1. Germline values: CDR1 LNHNV, CDR2 YYDKDF (reference sequence). This CDR3 has 15 residues. V lost 4 bases to trimming and J lost 5 bases; unmatched junction nucleotides: 4. CDR3 amino acids: CATSIGTGETGELFF. In DNA form, the CDR3 reads TGTGCCACCAGCATCGGGACAGGGGAGACCGGGGAGCTGTTTTTT. The whole variable domain, remainder taken from reference TRBV15 and TRBJ2-2, is DAMVIQNPRYQVTQFGKPVTLSCSQTLNHNVMYWYQQKSSQAPKLLFHYYDKDFNNEADTPDNFQSRRPNTSFCFLDIRSPGLGDTAMYLCATSIGTGETGELFFGEGSRLTVL.

In regard to this clone: One junction end disagrees with the germline gene, perhaps due to a read error. This sequence joins TRBV28 and TRBJ1-2; 9 bases line up with TRBD1. In germline, CDR1 is MDHEN, CDR2 SYDVKM. CDR3 length: 16 residues. CDR3: CASSPPFPGQGHGYPF. CDR3 sequence (DNA): TGTGCCAGCAGTCCTCCGTTCCCGGGACAGGGCCATGGCTACCCCTTC.

V gene TRBV5-4 combines with J gene TRBJ1-2; 8 bases are a match to TRBD1. J was trimmed by 8 bases and V by 5 bases; bases with no gene match: 8. The CDR3 is 13 residues long. Germline V lookup: CDR1 SGHNT, CDR2 YYREEE (reference sequence). The CDR3: CASSPTGERGYTF. In DNA, the CDR3 is TGTGCCAGCAGTCCGACAGGGGAAAGGGGCTACACCTTC.

Remarks on this clone: At one of its ends the junction is not consistent with the germline gene, which may arise from a read error. The CDR3 sequence: CASSLGTGSEQYF. CDR3 nucleotides: TGTGCTAGCAGCTTAGGAACAGGGAGCGAGCAGTACTTC. The chain is built from TRBV7-7 and TRBJ2-7, with D possibly being TRBD1 (6 bases). The germline gives CDR1 SSHAT, CDR2 FNYEAQ (reference sequence). This CDR3 contains 13 residues.

V usage is TRBV19 and J usage is TRBJ2-3, with 8 bases aligning to TRBD1. The J segment lost 5 bases and the V segment lost 6 bases, leaving 16 bases of the junction unmatched. CDR3 length: 17 residues. CDR1 LNHDA and CDR2 SQIVND come from the germline V gene (reference sequence). CDR3 region: CASSTGGFGTGKDTQYF. CDR3 DNA: TGTGCCAGTAGCACAGGGGGTTTCGGGACAGGAAAAGATACGCAGTATTTT.

The rearrangement uses TRBV19 and TRBJ1-5, with TRBD1 identical over 9 bases. V was pared by 1 base and J by 1 base, with 8 bases of the junction left unmatched. The CDR3 length is 18 residues. CDR1 LNHDA and CDR2 SQIVND come from the germline V gene (reference sequence). This CDR3 is CASSIALGQGGSNQPQHF. The CDR3 DNA sequence: TGTGCCAGTAGTATAGCCTTGGGACAGGGAGGGAGCAATCAGCCCCAGCATTTT.

CDR3 in amino acids: CATQSRSSYNEQFF. CDR3 nucleotides: TGTGCCACCCAATCAAGGAGCTCCTACAATGAGCAGTTCTTC. V usage is TRBV10-3 and J usage is TRBJ2-1; D unclear. V lost 10 bases, J lost 0 bases, and 13 bases lay in between. The CDR3 runs 14 residues. Germline V gene data show CDR1 as ENHRY and CDR2 as SYGVKD.

The rearrangement links TRBV28 to TRBJ1-4, with 9 bases fitting TRBD1. V lost 6 bases to trimming and J lost 3 bases; unmatched junction nucleotides: 14. CDR1 is MDHEN, CDR2 SYDVKM, per germline. This CDR3 is built from 18 residues. The CDR3: CASSSPWRGQGANEKLFF. The CDR3 region has the DNA TGTGCCAGCAGCTCCCCGTGGCGGGGACAGGGAGCTAATGAAAAACTGTTTTTT.

J is TRBJ1-5 and V is TRBV27; TRBD1 might be the D (6 bases). CDR1 is MNHEY, CDR2 SMNVEV, per germline (reference sequence). The CDR3 has 15 residues. Trimming shortened V by 3 bases and J by 2 bases, and 11 bases separated the two germline ends. CDR3 loop: CASSFQGLGNQPQHF. The CDR3 nucleotides read TGTGCCAGCAGTTTTCAGGGGTTAGGCAATCAGCCCCAGCATTTT.

With respect to this clone: The junction departs from germline at one end; a sequencing error may be responsible. V and J are TRBV6-1 and TRBJ1-2; 7 nucleotides agree with TRBD1. Per the germline V gene, CDR1 is MNHNS and CDR2 is SASEGT. This CDR3 spans 11 amino acids. The CDR3 DNA sequence: TGTGCAGCAGGGGGAAACTCTGGCTACACCTTC. Protein sequence: CAAGGNSGYTF.

This rearrangement joins TRBV30 to TRBJ1-4; 8 positions agree with TRBD1. The germline gives CDR1 GTSNPN, CDR2 SVGIG (reference sequence). The CDR3 runs to 12 residues. The V gene end was trimmed by 1 base and the J gene end by 17 bases; junction bases not matched to a gene: 9. The CDR3 loop reads CAWSGGQGQHFF. CDR3 DNA sequence: TGTGCCTGGAGTGGAGGACAGGGCCAACACTTTTTT.

J is TRBJ1-2 and V is TRBV6-1, with D possibly TRBD1 on 6 matching bases. The CDR3 is 17 amino acids. Per germline, CDR1 MNHNS and CDR2 SASEGT. Deletions cut 0 bases from V and 4 bases from J, with 18 bases between. The CDR3 loop reads CASSEARSTKGGYGYTF. The CDR3 DNA follows: TGTGCCAGCAGTGAAGCTCGCTCTACTAAAGGGGGCTATGGCTACACCTTC.

This chain links TRBV7-2 with TRBJ1-1, with D unresolved. The CDR3 contains 15 residues. Trimming shortened V by 1 base and J by 2 bases, and 11 bases separated the two germline ends. Germline V gene sequence: CDR1 SGHTA, CDR2 FQGNSA. This chain's CDR3 is CASSLVVVLNTEAFF. For the CDR3, the DNA is TGTGCCAGCAGCTTAGTGGTAGTTCTTAACACTGAAGCTTTCTTT.

This clone was observed once. V and J are TRBV19 and TRBJ1-2; D gene uncertain. This CDR3 has 16 amino acids. Looked up from germline, CDR1 is LNHDA and CDR2 is SQIVND (reference sequence). Trimming took 6 bases from V and 5 from J, leaving 22 bases between them. The CDR3: CASRSGGGSEAYGYTF. CDR3 bases: TGTGCCAGTAGATCAGGAGGTGGTTCTGAGGCTTATGGCTACACCTTC.

This clone has only one observation. The genes are TRBV10-2 and TRBJ2-3, with TRBD2 matching over 7 bases. Unmatched junction bases numbered 7, after V lost 4 bases and J lost 3 bases. The CDR3 loop spans 15 amino acids. Germline assignment: CDR1 WSHSY and CDR2 SAAADI. The DNA of the CDR3 is TGCGCCAGCAGTGTCAGCGGGACTGGGACAGATACGCAGTATTTT. This sequence encodes CASSVSGTGTDTQYF.

This clone came up a few times. V gene TRBV2 combines with J gene TRBJ2-7, with D perhaps TRBD2 (5 bases). Germline lookup yields CDR1 SNHLY and CDR2 FYNNEI. The ends were cut back, 3 bases at V and 3 bases at J, with 12 bases in the middle. This CDR3 is 14 amino acids long. The CDR3: CASSEDLLHYEQYF. The CDR3 coding sequence is TGTGCCAGCAGTGAGGACTTACTGCACTACGAGCAGTACTTC.

The genes are TRBV5-6 and TRBJ2-5; TRBD1 is a possible D gene (5 bases). Germline V gives CDR1 SGHDT, CDR2 YYEEEE. Trimming cost V 4 bases and J 5 bases, with 18 bases left between them. This CDR3 has 15 amino acids. CDR3 residues: CASSRGFEVLETQYF. The CDR3 DNA reads TGTGCCAGCAGCAGGGGTTTCGAGGTGTTGGAGACCCAGTACTTC. The full variable domain, completed using reference TRBV5-6 and TRBJ2-5, is DAGVTQSPTHLIKTRGQQVTLRCSPKSGHDTVSWYQQALGQGPQFIFQYYEEEERQRGNFPDRFSGHQFPNYSSELNVNALLLGDSALYLCASSRGFEVLETQYFGPGTRLLVL.

The chain has TRBV11-3 and TRBJ1-5; possibly TRBD1 for D (5 bases). Trimming removed 1 base from V and 0 bases from J, with 13 bases in between. The germline CDR1 and CDR2 sequences are SGHNT and YENEEA. CDR3 length equals 17 residues. In DNA, the CDR3 is TGTGCCAGCAGCTTAGCCCCCAGGGCATATAGCAATCAGCCCCAGCATTTT. This codes for CASSLAPRAYSNQPQHF.

DNA of the CDR3: TGTGCCAGTAGTACCGGACTAGCGGGAGTCGGGACCGGGGAGCTGTTTTTT. This encodes CASSTGLAGVGTGELFF. This chain uses TRBV19 with TRBJ2-2; 13 nucleotides align to TRBD2. With V trimmed by 4 bases and J by 5 bases, 7 bases remained unmatched. The CDR3 covers 17 residues. The germline gives CDR1 LNHDA, CDR2 SQIVND (reference sequence).

The chain is built from TRBV30 and TRBJ1-2; D perhaps matches TRBD1 (5 bases). The germline CDR1 and CDR2 sequences are GTSNPN and SVGIG (reference sequence). This CDR3 comprises 13 residues. Trimming took 1 base from V and 2 from J, leaving 8 bases between them. The CDR3 loop reads CAWSAGSNYGYTF. CDR3 sequence (DNA): TGTGCCTGGAGTGCAGGGTCCAACTATGGCTACACCTTC.

The genes are TRBV5-1 and TRBJ2-6, with TRBD1 identical over 7 bases. Unmatched junction bases numbered 11, after V lost 4 bases and J lost 4 bases. Germline V CDR1 and CDR2: SGHRS, YFSETQ. The CDR3 extends over 17 amino acids. The CDR3 DNA reads as TGCGCCAGCAGCCCCTTGCCGACAGGGCTGGGGGCCAACGTCCTGACTTTC. Its translation is CASSPLPTGLGANVLTF.

Of note for this clone: Other DNA sequences in the sample encode the same CDR3. The chain links TRBV30 to TRBJ1-2; 7 bases agree with TRBD1. The junction had 14 bases not matched to a gene; V was cut back by 0 bases and J by 4 bases. CDR1 is GTSNPN and CDR2 is SVGIG in the germline V gene (reference sequence). This CDR3 region has 17 residues. CDR3 DNA: TGTGCCTGGAGTGTACCGACAGGGTTTTTGGGACCCTATGGCTACACCTTC. This sequence encodes CAWSVPTGFLGPYGYTF.

The chain carries TRBV15 and TRBJ2-5; TRBD1 agrees at 7 bases. Trimming removed 4 bases from V and 5 bases from J; junction bases left unmatched: 10. Looked up from germline, CDR1 is LNHNV and CDR2 is YYDKDF (reference sequence). The CDR3 runs to 15 residues. CDR3: CATSTTQGVGETQYF. The CDR3 DNA sequence: TGTGCCACCAGCACAACTCAGGGGGTGGGGGAGACCCAGTACTTC.

The rearrangement uses TRBV6-1 and TRBJ2-7; 13 bases line up with TRBD2. The CDR3 covers 15 residues. Germline V gene sequence: CDR1 MNHNS, CDR2 SASEGT. The J segment lost 4 bases and the V segment lost 8 bases, leaving 8 bases of the junction unmatched. The DNA for the CDR3 is TGTGCCAGCCGACGGAGGACTAGCGGGAGTTACGAGCAGTACTTC. It encodes CASRRRTSGSYEQYF.

This clone was counted only a few times. The V gene is TRBV19, the J gene TRBJ1-5, with a possible D match to TRBD1 (5 bases). V shed 4 bases and J shed 6 bases, with 13 bases lying between them. Germline V gene sequence: CDR1 LNHDA, CDR2 SQIVND (reference sequence). The length of the CDR3 is 14 residues. The DNA for the CDR3 is TGTGCCAGTAGTACGCAGGGCGGGGGTCAGCCCCAGCATTTT. It specifies CASSTQGGGQPQHF. The full variable domain, with the rest looked up from reference TRBV19 and TRBJ1-5, is DGGITQSPKYLFRKEGQNVTLSCEQNLNHDAMYWYRQDPGQGLRLIYYSQIVNDFQKGDIAEGYSVSREKKESFPLTVTSAQKNPTAFYLCASSTQGGGQPQHFGDGTRLSIL.

J is TRBJ1-2 and V is TRBV30; D possibly corresponds to TRBD1 (5 bases). The CDR3 sequence is 13 residues long. Looked up from germline, CDR1 is GTSNPN and CDR2 is SVGIG (reference sequence). Deletions cut 4 bases from V and 0 bases from J, with 9 bases between. CDR3 amino acids: CAWNWGANYGYTF. The CDR3 DNA follows: TGTGCCTGGAATTGGGGGGCTAACTATGGCTACACCTTC.

The rearrangement uses TRBV7-2 and TRBJ2-5; 10 positions match TRBD1. Germline trimming cut 1 base from V and 4 bases from J; bases unmatched to any gene: 9. The CDR3 runs 17 residues. The germline V gene encodes CDR1 SGHTA and CDR2 FQGNSA. The CDR3 DNA reads as TGTGCCAGCAGCTTAGATTCGGCCGGGACAGGGGTAGAGACCCAGTACTTC. Translating gives CASSLDSAGTGVETQYF.